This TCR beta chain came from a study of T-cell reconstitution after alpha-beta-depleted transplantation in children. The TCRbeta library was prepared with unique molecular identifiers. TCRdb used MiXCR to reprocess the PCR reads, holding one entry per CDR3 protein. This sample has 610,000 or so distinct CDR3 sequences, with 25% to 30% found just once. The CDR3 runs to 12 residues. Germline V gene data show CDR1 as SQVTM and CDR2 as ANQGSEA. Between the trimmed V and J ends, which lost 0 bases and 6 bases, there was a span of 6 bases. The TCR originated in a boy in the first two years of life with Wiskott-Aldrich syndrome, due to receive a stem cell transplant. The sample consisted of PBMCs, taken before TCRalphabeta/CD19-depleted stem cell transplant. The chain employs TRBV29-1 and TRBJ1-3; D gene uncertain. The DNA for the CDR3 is TGCAGCGTTGAAGATCTTGCAAACACCATATATTTT. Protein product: CSVEDLANTIYF.